These 25 T cell receptor beta chains originate from one sample sequenced in a study of control samples from healthy donors and cancer patients. Sequencing was performed with immunoSEQ multiplex PCR; in TCRdb, only in-frame clones are kept and a portion is missing. This sample has about 110,000 clones; 75% to 95% occur once, and the top ten carry about 4.2%. The sample consisted of blood. These receptors were taken from a human donor in good health. The donor label of this sample is uncertain.

The CDR3 protein is CASSQEAGVTNQPQHF. In DNA form, the CDR3 reads TGTGCCAGCAGCCAAGAGGCAGGGGTTACGAATCAGCCCCAGCATTTT. The chain employs TRBV4-2 and TRBJ1-5; TRBD1 is a possible D gene (6 bases). Trimming stripped 0 bases from V and 4 bases from J, with 13 bases between. CDR1 and CDR2 (germline): LGHNA, YNFKEQ. The length of the CDR3 is 16 residues.

As DNA, the CDR3 is TGTGCCAGCAGTTCGCGAGGGACTTACTCCTACAATGAGCAGTTCTTC. Protein sequence: CASSSRGTYSYNEQFF. The V gene is TRBV6-5, the J gene TRBJ2-1; tentative D call: TRBD2 (6 bases). Trimming cost V 4 bases and J 0 bases, with 13 bases left between them. The CDR3 contains 16 residues. Germline CDR1 is MNHEY and CDR2 is SVGAGI.

J is TRBJ2-5 and V is TRBV19, with TRBD1 matching over 8 bases. J was trimmed by 5 bases and V by 7 bases; bases with no gene match: 9. Germline V gene data show CDR1 as LNHDA and CDR2 as SQIVND (reference sequence). The length of the CDR3 is 14 residues. The CDR3 DNA is TGTGCCAGTACCCCCAGGCGGGACAGGGAGACCCAGTACTTC. Its protein product is CASTPRRDRETQYF.

The V call is TRBV6-1, the J call TRBJ1-1; 7 bases map to TRBD1. The junction had 6 bases not matched to a gene; V was cut back by 2 bases and J by 3 bases. This CDR3 is 15 amino acids long. CDR1 and CDR2 (germline): MNHNS, SASEGT. As DNA, the CDR3 is TGTGCCAGCAGTGAAATAGGACAGGAGGACACTGAAGCTTTCTTT. It yields the protein CASSEIGQEDTEAFF.

The chain couples TRBV19 to TRBJ2-3, with 15 positions matching TRBD2. The CDR3 contains 16 residues. CDR1 and CDR2 from the germline V gene are LNHDA and SQIVND (reference sequence). J lost 5 bases, V lost 6 bases, and 6 bases had no gene match. The CDR3 spells CASSRGLAGGKDTQYF. In DNA, the CDR3 is TGTGCCAGTAGCCGAGGACTAGCGGGGGGGAAAGATACGCAGTATTTT.

This chain connects TRBV4-2 to TRBJ2-3; D unclear. Germline CDR1 is LGHNA and CDR2 is YNFKEQ. V was shortened by 1 base and J by 6 bases, with 20 bases between the two germline ends. The CDR3 loop spans 17 amino acids. The CDR3, as DNA: TGTGCCAGCAGCCAAGGGGATGTGGGAACACAAGGGGATACGCAGTATTTT. Translating it yields CASSQGDVGTQGDTQYF.

The chain is built from TRBV24-1 and TRBJ2-1; tentative D call: TRBD1 (5 bases). CDR3 length equals 12 residues. V lost 5 bases and J 10 bases, leaving 11 bases between the germline ends. Germline V gives CDR1 KGHDR, CDR2 SFDVKD. Here the CDR3 reads CATSGTAGEQFF. The CDR3 region has the DNA TGTGCCACCAGTGGGACGGCAGGGGAGCAGTTCTTC.

V gene TRBV6-5 combines with J gene TRBJ1-6, with D unresolved. The germline CDR1 and CDR2 sequences are MNHEY and SVGAGI. This CDR3 comprises 11 residues. The V gene lost 6 bases and the J gene lost 14 bases, with 11 bases spanning the gap. This CDR3 is CASRAAGALHF. The DNA for the CDR3 is TGTGCCAGCAGGGCCGCCGGTGCCCTCCACTTT.

The chain uses TRBV30 and TRBJ2-1; 8 nucleotides match TRBD1. This CDR3 is 16 amino acids long. Germline CDR1 is GTSNPN and CDR2 is SVGIG (reference sequence). V lost 5 bases, J lost 0 bases, and 9 bases stayed unmatched. CDR3 nucleotides: TGTGCCTGGCAAACAAAGCAGGGGGCCTCCTACAATGAGCAGTTCTTC. This sequence encodes CAWQTKQGASYNEQFF.

J is TRBJ1-2 and V is TRBV5-1; D might be TRBD1 (6 bases). Per the germline V gene, CDR1 is SGHRS and CDR2 is YFSETQ. This CDR3 contains 15 residues. Trimming removed 3 bases from V and 4 bases from J, with 16 bases in between. The CDR3 region is CASSWGEQGSYGYTF. DNA for the CDR3: TGCGCCAGCAGCTGGGGGGAACAGGGAAGCTATGGCTACACCTTC.

The chain is built from TRBV24-1 and TRBJ2-1, with D possibly called TRBD1 or TRBD2 (6 bases each). The V and J ends lost 3 bases and 9 bases respectively, with 17 bases between them. Germline CDR1 KGHDR, CDR2 SFDVKD. The CDR3 sequence is 15 residues long. The CDR3 loop is CATSDPRGGDTEQFF. CDR3 in DNA: TGTGCCACCAGTGATCCACGGGGCGGGGACACTGAGCAGTTCTTC.

The chain links TRBV5-1 to TRBJ2-1; the D gene is possibly TRBD2 (5 bases). Germline values: CDR1 SGHRS, CDR2 YFSETQ. Trimming shortened V by 4 bases and J by 5 bases, and 22 bases separated the two germline ends. The CDR3 contains 17 residues. CDR3 region: CASSPGPAASWDNEQFF. CDR3 nucleotides: TGCGCCAGCAGCCCCGGTCCAGCGGCCTCCTGGGACAATGAGCAGTTCTTC.

The rearrangement joins TRBV12-3 or TRBV12-4 to TRBJ1-2; D ambiguous. The CDR3 runs to 12 residues. Trimming removed 3 bases from V and 2 bases from J, with 4 bases in between. CDR3 loop: CASSFINYGYTF. The CDR3 DNA follows: TGTGCCAGCAGTTTTATCAACTATGGCTACACCTTC.

V is TRBV7-9 and J is TRBJ2-3; D might be TRBD2 (6 bases). The CDR3 spans 15 residues. The V end lost 2 bases, the J end lost 3 bases, and 12 bases lay between the germline ends. Germline V gives CDR1 SEHNR, CDR2 FQNEAQ (reference sequence). This CDR3 reads CASSLRVGGTDTQYF. In DNA, the CDR3 is TGTGCCAGCAGCTTACGTGTGGGGGGAACAGATACGCAGTATTTT.

The J gene is TRBJ2-3, the V gene TRBV12-3 or TRBV12-4; 7 nucleotides match TRBD1. V gave up 8 bases and J gave up 8 bases; unmatched junction bases: 10. The CDR3 sequence is 13 residues long. The CDR3 DNA is TGTGCCAGCTCCGCGAGGGGGCTAACTACGCAGTATTTT. This encodes CASSARGLTTQYF.

The chain couples TRBV6-5 to TRBJ2-3; 8 nucleotides line up with TRBD2. This CDR3 contains 14 residues. Germline values: CDR1 MNHEY, CDR2 SVGAGI. With V trimmed by 9 bases and J by 7 bases, 12 bases remained unmatched. The CDR3 loop reads CASCLRGGQYTQYF. The DNA for the CDR3 is TGTGCCAGTTGTCTACGGGGGGGCCAATATACGCAGTATTTT.

V gene TRBV6-5 combines with J gene TRBJ2-1; D not certain. From germline, CDR1 is MNHEY and CDR2 SVGAGI. V lost 2 bases and J 10 bases, leaving 9 bases between the germline ends. This CDR3 is 12 amino acids long. The CDR3 DNA reads as TGTGCCAGCAGTTACGTGGATGGGGAGCAGTTCTTC. Translation: CASSYVDGEQFF.

This chain connects TRBV19 to TRBJ1-6; no clear D gene. Germline V gene data show CDR1 as LNHDA and CDR2 as SQIVND (reference sequence). This CDR3 region has 14 residues. The ends were cut back, 5 bases at V and 8 bases at J, with 13 bases in the middle. The CDR3 region has the DNA TGTGCCAGTAGTCTCTTTGGGCTCGATTCACCCCTCCACTTT. Translating gives CASSLFGLDSPLHF.

This rearrangement joins TRBV12-3 or TRBV12-4 to TRBJ2-7, with D possibly matching TRBD1 (6 bases). This CDR3 is 13 amino acids long. Trimming pared 3 bases from V and 5 bases from J, leaving 11 bases between. The CDR3 protein is CASSLYNRDEQYF. CDR3 DNA: TGTGCCAGCAGTTTGTACAACAGGGACGAGCAGTACTTC.

This clone was seen more than once but under ten times. The chain recombines TRBV9 with TRBJ2-1; D not resolved. The V and J ends lost 4 bases and 0 bases respectively, with 11 bases between them. This CDR3 is 15 amino acids long. Germline CDR1 is SGDLS and CDR2 is YYNGEE. The CDR3 reads CASSPWKSSYNEQFF. The CDR3 region has the DNA TGTGCCAGCAGCCCATGGAAGAGCTCCTACAATGAGCAGTTCTTC.

This sequence joins TRBV2 and TRBJ1-2, with TRBD1 matching over 10 bases. Germline V gene lookup returns CDR1 SNHLY and CDR2 FYNNEI. The J segment lost 8 bases and the V segment lost 1 base, leaving 7 bases of the junction unmatched. There are 15 residues in the CDR3. The CDR3 nucleotides read TGTGCCAGCAGTGAAGGGGGACAGGGGTTAAGGGGCTACACCTTC. The encoded protein is CASSEGGQGLRGYTF.

This chain connects TRBV27 to TRBJ1-3; the match to TRBD1 covers 9 bases. V lost 6 bases and J lost 0; bases outside the gene matches: 3. Germline CDR1 and CDR2: MNHEY and SMNVEV (reference sequence). This CDR3 region has 15 residues. CDR3 region: CASSRTGASGNTIYF. Written as DNA, the CDR3 is TGTGCCAGCAGCAGGACAGGGGCCTCTGGAAACACCATATATTTT.

The V gene is TRBV7-8, the J gene TRBJ2-2; no reliable D call. The CDR3 consists of 15 residues. The V end lost 2 bases, the J end lost 5 bases, and 12 bases lay between the germline ends. Germline V lookup: CDR1 SGHVS, CDR2 FQNEAQ. DNA of the CDR3: TGTGCCAGCAGCTTAATTACAGTTGTGACCGGGGAGCTGTTTTTT. Protein sequence: CASSLITVVTGELFF.

The chain has TRBV6-5 and TRBJ1-4; D remains ambiguous. Trimming removed 7 bases at V and 0 bases at J, with 6 bases between. The germline V gene has CDR1 MNHEY and CDR2 SVGAGI. The CDR3 runs 13 residues. The chain's CDR3 is CASKDPTNEKLFF. The DNA for the CDR3 is TGTGCCAGCAAGGATCCAACTAATGAAAAACTGTTTTTT.

This rearrangement joins TRBV9 to TRBJ1-6; no clear D gene. The V and J ends lost 3 bases and 9 bases respectively, with 19 bases between them. From germline, CDR1 is SGDLS and CDR2 YYNGEE. This CDR3 comprises 16 residues. The CDR3 protein is CASSARPNPDLSPLHF. The CDR3 coding sequence is TGTGCCAGCAGCGCCCGCCCCAACCCAGACCTTTCACCCCTCCACTTT.